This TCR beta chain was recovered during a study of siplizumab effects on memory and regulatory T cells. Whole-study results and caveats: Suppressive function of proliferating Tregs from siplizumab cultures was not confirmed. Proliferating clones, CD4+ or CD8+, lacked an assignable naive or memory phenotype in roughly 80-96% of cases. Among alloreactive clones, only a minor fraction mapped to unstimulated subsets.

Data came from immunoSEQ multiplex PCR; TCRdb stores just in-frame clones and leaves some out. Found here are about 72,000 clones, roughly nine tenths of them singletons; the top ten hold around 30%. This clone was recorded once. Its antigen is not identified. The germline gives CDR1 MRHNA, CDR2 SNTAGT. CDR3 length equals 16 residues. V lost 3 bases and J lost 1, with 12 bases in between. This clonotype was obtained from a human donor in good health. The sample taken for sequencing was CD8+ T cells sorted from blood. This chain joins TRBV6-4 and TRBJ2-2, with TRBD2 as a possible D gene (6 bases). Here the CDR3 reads CASSEVPGENTGELFF. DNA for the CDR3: TGTGCCAGCAGTGAGGTCCCGGGAGAGAACACCGGGGAGCTGTTTTTT.